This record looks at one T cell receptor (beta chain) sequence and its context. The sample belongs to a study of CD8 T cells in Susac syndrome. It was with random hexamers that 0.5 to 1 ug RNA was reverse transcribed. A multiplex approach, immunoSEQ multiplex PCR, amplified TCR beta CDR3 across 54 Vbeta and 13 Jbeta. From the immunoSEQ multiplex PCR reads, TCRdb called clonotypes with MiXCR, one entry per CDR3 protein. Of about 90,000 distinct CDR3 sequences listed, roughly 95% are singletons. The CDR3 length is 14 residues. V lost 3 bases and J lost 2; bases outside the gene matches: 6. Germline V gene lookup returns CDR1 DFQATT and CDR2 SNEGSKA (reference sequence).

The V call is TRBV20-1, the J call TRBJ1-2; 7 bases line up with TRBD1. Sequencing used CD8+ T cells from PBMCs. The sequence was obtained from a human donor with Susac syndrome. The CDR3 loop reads CSARTGTENYGYTF. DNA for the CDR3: TGCAGTGCTAGGACCGGGACAGAGAACTATGGCTACACCTTC.